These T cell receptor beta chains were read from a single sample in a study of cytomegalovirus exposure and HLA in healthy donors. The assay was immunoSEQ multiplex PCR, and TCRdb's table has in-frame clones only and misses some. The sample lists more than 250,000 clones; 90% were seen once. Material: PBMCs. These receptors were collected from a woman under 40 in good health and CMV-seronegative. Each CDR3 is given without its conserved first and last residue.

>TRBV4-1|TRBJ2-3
ASSQGLAGVDTQY
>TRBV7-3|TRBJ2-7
ASSLTPGTSYEQY
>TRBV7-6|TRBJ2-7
ASSLGAGVVREQY
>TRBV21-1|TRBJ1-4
ASSKPSPLTGVEGNEKLF
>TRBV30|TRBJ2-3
AWRGRGRHYTDTQY
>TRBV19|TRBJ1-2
ASSRRDRGPRNYGYT
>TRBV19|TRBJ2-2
ASDRGGTGELF
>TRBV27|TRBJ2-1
ASSHRNEQF
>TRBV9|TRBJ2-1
ASSESGRASYNEQF
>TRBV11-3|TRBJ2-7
ASSPTTGRPISYEQY
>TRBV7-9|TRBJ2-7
ASVGDSYEQY
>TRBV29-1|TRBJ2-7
SVEGGRTSYEQY
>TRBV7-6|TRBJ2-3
ASSLNTARRGDTQY
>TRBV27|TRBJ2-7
ASSSPGQGNEQY
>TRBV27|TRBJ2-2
ASSFSAGRRAGELF
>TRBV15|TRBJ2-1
ATSRAGGSNEQF
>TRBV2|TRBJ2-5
ASSATGTGTETQY
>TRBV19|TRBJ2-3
ASSSPGQGTDTQY
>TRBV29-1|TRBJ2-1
SAERGTYNEQF
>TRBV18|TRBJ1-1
ASSPQQETEAF
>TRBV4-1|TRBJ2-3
ASSQAALGEGLDTQY
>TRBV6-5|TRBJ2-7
ASRMTGFYEQY
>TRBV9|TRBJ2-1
ASSDWTGGGEQF
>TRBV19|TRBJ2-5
ASSRWDSEETQY
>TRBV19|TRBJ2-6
ASTPGANVLT
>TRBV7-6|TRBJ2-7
ASSFDASGSLYEQY
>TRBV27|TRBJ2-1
ASSALAGGPNNEQF
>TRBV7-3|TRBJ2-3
ASSHRDLSTDTQY
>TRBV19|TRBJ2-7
ASSSGQLEQY
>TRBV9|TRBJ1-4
ASSAPGVQGHEKLF
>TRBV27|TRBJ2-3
ASSLQGYGDTQY
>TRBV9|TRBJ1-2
ASSVGAQANGYT
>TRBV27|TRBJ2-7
ASSQIPGLAGGAAYEQY
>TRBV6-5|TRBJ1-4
ASRLRGAPNEKLF
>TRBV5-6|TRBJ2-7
ASSLVGLAGDEQY
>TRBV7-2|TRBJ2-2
ASSPLAGTPEHTGELF
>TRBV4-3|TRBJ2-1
ASSQVGGRSYNEQF
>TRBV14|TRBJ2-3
ASSQPIWGRSTDTQY
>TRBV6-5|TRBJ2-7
ASTERFSYEQY
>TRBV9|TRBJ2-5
ASSSSGRGETQY
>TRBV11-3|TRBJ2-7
ASSLDLGPNYEQY
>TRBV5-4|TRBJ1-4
ASSLEGSNEKLF
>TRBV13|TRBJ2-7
ASSSSGGTSVYEQY
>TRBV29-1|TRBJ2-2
SYRGQSPTGELF